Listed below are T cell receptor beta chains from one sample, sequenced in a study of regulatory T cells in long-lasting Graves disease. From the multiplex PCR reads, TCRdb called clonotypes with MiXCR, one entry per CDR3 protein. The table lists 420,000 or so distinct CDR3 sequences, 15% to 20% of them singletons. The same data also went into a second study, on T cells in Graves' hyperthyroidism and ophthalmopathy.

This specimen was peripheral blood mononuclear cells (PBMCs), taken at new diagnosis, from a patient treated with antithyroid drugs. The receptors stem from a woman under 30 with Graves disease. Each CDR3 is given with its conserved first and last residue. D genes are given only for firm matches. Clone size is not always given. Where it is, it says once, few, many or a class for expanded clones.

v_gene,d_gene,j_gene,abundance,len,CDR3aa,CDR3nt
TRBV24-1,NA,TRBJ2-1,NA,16,CATSDPFWPTPNEQFF,TGTGCCACCAGTGATCCCTTTTGGCCTACCCCCAATGAGCAGTTCTTC
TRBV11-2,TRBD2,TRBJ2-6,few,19,CASSLTTGGPNTGANVLTF,TGTGCCAGCAGCTTAACAACGGGAGGGCCAAATACGGGGGCCAACGTCCTGACTTTC
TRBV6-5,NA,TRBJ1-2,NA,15,CASRDSATANYGYTF,TGTGCCAGCAGGGACTCGGCGACAGCTAACTATGGCTACACCTTC
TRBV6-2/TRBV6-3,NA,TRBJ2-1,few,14,CASSYGGDYNEQFF,TGTGCCAGCAGTTACGGCGGGGACTACAATGAGCAGTTCTTC
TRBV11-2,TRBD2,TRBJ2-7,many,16,CASSSPAGGNSYEQYF,TGTGCCAGCAGCTCCCCGGCGGGAGGCAACTCCTACGAGCAGTACTTC
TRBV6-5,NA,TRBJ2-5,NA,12,CASSSVVKTQYF,TGTGCCAGCAGTTCAGTCGTTAAGACCCAGTACTTC
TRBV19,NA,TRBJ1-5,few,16,CASKLGANRFNQPQHF,TGTGCCAGTAAACTTGGGGCGAATCGTTTCAATCAGCCCCAGCATTTT
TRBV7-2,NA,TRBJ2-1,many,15,CASSLGGAIPNEQFF,TGTGCCAGCAGCTTAGGAGGGGCTATTCCCAATGAGCAGTTCTTC
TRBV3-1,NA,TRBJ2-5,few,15,CASSQSPGVQETQYF,TGTGCCAGCAGCCAATCCCCCGGAGTACAAGAGACCCAGTACTTC
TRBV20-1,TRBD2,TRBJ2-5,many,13,CSANLAGAETQYF,TGCAGTGCTAACCTAGCGGGAGCTGAGACCCAGTACTTC
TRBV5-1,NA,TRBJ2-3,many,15,CASSLALEGTDTQYF,TGCGCCAGCAGCTTGGCCCTAGAAGGCACAGATACGCAGTATTTT
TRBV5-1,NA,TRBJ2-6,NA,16,CASSLMGGAGANVLTF,TGCGCCAGCAGCTTGATGGGGGGAGCTGGGGCCAACGTCCTGACTTTC
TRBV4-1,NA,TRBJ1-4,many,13,CASSQVWGEKLFF,TGCGCCAGCAGCCAAGTCTGGGGAGAAAAACTGTTTTTT
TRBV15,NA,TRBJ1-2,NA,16,CATTALRGAANYGYTF,TGTGCCACCACCGCCCTAAGGGGAGCAGCTAACTATGGCTACACCTTC
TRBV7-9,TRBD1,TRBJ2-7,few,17,CASSPGQGALRDYEQYF,TGTGCCAGCAGCCCCGGCCAGGGGGCTCTACGAGACTACGAGCAGTACTTC
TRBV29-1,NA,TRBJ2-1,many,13,CSVERSVQNEQFF,TGCAGCGTTGAGCGCTCCGTTCAGAATGAGCAGTTCTTC
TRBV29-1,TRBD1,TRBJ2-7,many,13,CSVTDRGAYEQYF,TGCAGCGTTACGGACAGGGGGGCCTACGAGCAGTACTTC
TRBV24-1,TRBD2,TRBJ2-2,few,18,CATSVSGRSFANTGELFF,TGTGCCACCAGTGTTAGCGGGAGGAGCTTCGCGAACACCGGGGAGCTGTTTTTT
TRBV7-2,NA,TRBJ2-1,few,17,CASSTRGGGTGDNEQFF,TGTGCCAGCAGCACGCGGGGGGGCGGGACAGGGGACAATGAGCAGTTCTTC
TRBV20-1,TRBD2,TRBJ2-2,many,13,CSATRTSSGELFF,TGCAGTGCAACCAGGACTAGCTCCGGGGAGCTGTTTTTT
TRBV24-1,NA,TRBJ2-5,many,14,CATSDVNHQETQYF,TGTGCCACCAGTGATGTTAATCACCAAGAGACCCAGTACTTC
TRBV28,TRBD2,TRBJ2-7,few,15,CASSFGTSGAYEQYF,TGTGCCAGCAGTTTCGGGACTAGCGGAGCCTACGAGCAGTACTTC
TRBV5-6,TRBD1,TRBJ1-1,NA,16,CASSWGYRGRNTEAFF,TGTGCCAGCAGCTGGGGATACAGGGGCAGGAACACTGAAGCTTTCTTT
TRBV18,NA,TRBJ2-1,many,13,CASSPDANNEQFF,TGTGCCAGCTCACCTGACGCCAACAATGAGCAGTTCTTC
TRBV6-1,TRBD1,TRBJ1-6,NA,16,CASMLAGGSYNSPLHF,TGTGCCAGCATGCTCGCAGGGGGCTCCTATAATTCACCCCTCCACTTT
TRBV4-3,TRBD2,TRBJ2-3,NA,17,CASSQDGASGSTDTQYF,TGCGCCAGCAGCCAAGATGGGGCTAGCGGGAGCACAGATACGCAGTATTTT
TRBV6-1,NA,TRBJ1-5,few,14,CASMTAHLNQPQHF,TGTGCCAGCATGACGGCGCACTTGAATCAGCCCCAGCATTTT
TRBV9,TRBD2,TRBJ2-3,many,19,CASSVAGAELAGRRDTQYF,TGTGCCAGCAGCGTAGCTGGGGCAGAACTAGCGGGAAGGAGAGATACGCAGTATTTT
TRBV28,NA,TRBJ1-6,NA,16,CASSLKESSYNSPLHF,TGTGCCAGCAGTTTGAAGGAGAGCTCCTATAATTCACCCCTCCACTTT
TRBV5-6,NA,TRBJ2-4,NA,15,CASRSPLGTQNIQYF,TGTGCCAGCAGATCTCCCCTCGGGACCCAAAACATTCAGTACTTC
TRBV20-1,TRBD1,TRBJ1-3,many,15,CSARSQGITGNTIYF,TGCAGTGCTAGATCACAGGGGATCACTGGAAACACCATATATTTT
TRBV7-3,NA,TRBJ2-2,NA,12,CASSHPPGELFF,TGTGCCAGCAGCCACCCCCCCGGGGAGCTGTTTTTT
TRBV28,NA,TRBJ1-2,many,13,CASSLPGAYGYTF,TGTGCCAGCAGTTTACCCGGGGCATATGGCTACACCTTC
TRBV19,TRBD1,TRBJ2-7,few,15,CASSIGQGTAYEQYF,TGTGCCAGTAGTATCGGACAGGGGACGGCCTACGAGCAGTACTTC
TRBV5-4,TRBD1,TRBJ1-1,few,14,CASSLGYRGSEAFF,TGTGCCAGCAGCTTGGGGTACAGGGGCTCTGAAGCTTTCTTT
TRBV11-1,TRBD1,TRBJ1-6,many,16,CASSTVGQGSDSPLHF,TGTGCCAGCAGCACTGTGGGACAGGGCTCGGATTCACCCCTCCACTTT
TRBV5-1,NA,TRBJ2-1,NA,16,CASSLVPAITYNEQFF,TGCGCCAGCAGCTTAGTACCAGCGATAACCTACAATGAGCAGTTCTTC
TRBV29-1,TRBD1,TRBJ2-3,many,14,CSISGGPRTDTQYF,TGCAGCATATCAGGGGGCCCCCGCACAGATACGCAGTATTTT
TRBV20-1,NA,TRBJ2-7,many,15,CSAREREWGSYEQYF,TGCAGTGCTAGAGAGAGGGAATGGGGCTCCTACGAGCAGTACTTC
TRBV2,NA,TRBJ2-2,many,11,CASKNTGELFF,TGTGCCAGCAAGAACACCGGGGAGCTGTTTTTT
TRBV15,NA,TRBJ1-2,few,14,CATSRAEGEYGYTF,TGTGCCACCAGCAGAGCGGAAGGAGAGTATGGCTACACCTTC
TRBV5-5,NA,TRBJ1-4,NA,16,CASSSLAGLPNEKLFF,TGTGCCAGCAGCTCGCTGGCGGGGTTACCTAATGAAAAACTGTTTTTT
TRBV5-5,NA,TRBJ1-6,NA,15,CASSSTGGAKSPLHF,TGTGCCAGCAGCTCGACGGGGGGCGCAAAATCACCCCTCCACTTT
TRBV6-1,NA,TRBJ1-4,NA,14,CASSKGGEGEKLFF,TGTGCCAGCAGTAAGGGAGGGGAAGGTGAAAAACTGTTTTTT
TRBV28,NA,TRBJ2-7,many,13,CASSEGLRYEQYF,TGTGCCAGCAGTGAAGGCCTCCGGTACGAGCAGTACTTC
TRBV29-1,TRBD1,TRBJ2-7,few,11,CSGTGGHEQYF,TGCAGCGGGACAGGGGGGCACGAGCAGTACTTC
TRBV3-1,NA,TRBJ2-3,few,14,CASSHSATTDTQYF,TGTGCCAGCAGCCATTCAGCTACGACAGATACGCAGTATTTT